The 11 T cell receptor beta chains below were found in one sample sequenced in a study of blood T cells in healthy people across ages (dated by TCRdb to the mid-2010s). Libraries were built with 5' RACE. For sequencing, an Illumina HiSeq 2500 was employed. A second PCR of about 6 to 11 cycles was run with a J-beta primer mix and a sample-barcoded 5' primer. The public reads were reprocessed in TCRdb via fastp at Q25 and MiXCR, keeping in-frame beta chains. Entries are consolidated by CDR3 protein sequence, retaining the most common genes and DNA. The sample table lists about 760,000 distinct CDR3 sequences, roughly 50% of them with a count of one. Jointly, the top ten make up 20% to 30% of the sample. The specimen was blood. All receptors come from a middle-aged man in good health.

This clonotype showed up just a few times. The genes are TRBV29-1 and TRBJ2-1; TRBD2 matches at 11 bases. The J segment lost 2 bases and the V segment lost 2 bases, leaving 11 bases of the junction unmatched. The germline V gene has CDR1 SQVTM and CDR2 ANQGSEA. The CDR3 consists of 18 residues. CDR3 loop: CSVELFSGRVSTYNEQFF. The CDR3 DNA follows: TGCAGCGTTGAATTATTTAGCGGGAGGGTCTCTACCTACAATGAGCAGTTCTTC.

In its sample, this clonotype was seen once. This sequence joins TRBV19 and TRBJ2-1; the D is unclear. This CDR3 has 14 amino acids. Germline-derived CDR1 and CDR2 are LNHDA and SQIVND (reference sequence). With 3 bases removed from V and 3 bases from J, the gap between germline ends came to 9 bases. Here the CDR3 DNA reads TGTGCCAGTAGTATCCCCCCACGCTACAATGAGCAGTTCTTC. Translating it yields CASSIPPRYNEQFF. The full variable domain, in which reference TRBV19 and TRBJ2-1 provide the parts outside the CDR3, is DGGITQSPKYLFRKEGQNVTLSCEQNLNHDAMYWYRQDPGQGLRLIYYSQIVNDFQKGDIAEGYSVSREKKESFPLTVTSAQKNPTAFYLCASSIPPRYNEQFFGPGTRLTVL.

The chain employs TRBV12-3 or TRBV12-4 and TRBJ1-5; the D is unclear. The CDR3 is 16 residues long. V was cut by 0 bases and J by 4 bases, with 13 bases left in between. CDR3 nucleotides: TGTGCCAGCAGTTTAGCAGCGGGTGTGCGGAATCAGCCCCAGCATTTT. Amino acid sequence: CASSLAAGVRNQPQHF.

This clonotype was seen only a few times. The V gene is TRBV7-3, the J gene TRBJ2-7; possible D gene TRBD2, 5 bases. Germline V gene lookup returns CDR1 SGHTA and CDR2 FQGTGA. The CDR3 extends over 15 amino acids. Trimming left V 3 bases short and J 0 bases short, with 12 bases between. CDR3 amino acids: CASSFGVGSSYEQYF. CDR3 sequence (DNA): TGTGCCAGCAGCTTTGGGGTAGGGAGCTCCTACGAGCAGTACTTC.

This chain connects TRBV6-1 to TRBJ1-1, with 7 bases that match TRBD1. The germline gives CDR1 MNHNS, CDR2 SASEGT. The V segment lost 3 bases and the J segment 0 bases; nucleotides outside the gene matches: 4. CDR3 size: 15 residues. The CDR3 loop reads CASSDPGQLNTEAFF. Written as DNA, the CDR3 is TGTGCCAGCAGTGACCCGGGACAGCTGAACACTGAAGCTTTCTTT.

There are a few counts of this clonotype. The chain recombines TRBV29-1 with TRBJ1-2; D not resolved. V shed 4 bases and J shed 4 bases, with 7 bases lying between them. The germline gives CDR1 SQVTM, CDR2 ANQGSEA. The CDR3 is made up of 11 amino acids. CDR3 in DNA: TGCAGCGTTGGGCGGACCTATGGCTACACCTTC. Residues: CSVGRTYGYTF.

This clonotype came up a few times. The gene calls are TRBV10-3 and TRBJ2-3, with 10 positions matching TRBD2. The CDR3 is 13 amino acids. Germline V CDR1 and CDR2: ENHRY, SYGVKD. J lost 5 bases, V lost 10 bases, and 6 bases had no gene match. Written as DNA, the CDR3 is TGTGCCACCTTAGCGGGGGGAGAAGATACGCAGTATTTT. Translation: CATLAGGEDTQYF.

The genes are TRBV21-1 and TRBJ2-4; the table's D call, TRBD2, was not checked against the DNA. The J call may be faulty, since TRBJ2-7 better matches the DNA end. TRBV21-1 is shown as a pseudogene. The CDR3 has 15 amino acids. CDR3 in DNA: TGTGCCAGCAGCAAAGGAGCGGGAGGGCCTAACGAGCAGTACTTC. Its translation is CASSKGAGGPNEQYF.

On this clonotype: Compared with germline, one end of the junction differs, possibly owing to a read error. The V and J genes are TRBV20-1 and TRBJ1-1, with TRBD1 matching over 7 bases. Germline V gene sequence: CDR1 DFQATT, CDR2 SNEGSKA (reference sequence). This CDR3 has 15 residues. The DNA for the CDR3 is TGCAGCGCTAGAGATCGAGGGCAGGGGGGCACTGAAGCTTTCTTT. It translates to CSARDRGQGGTEAFF.

V and J are TRBV28 and TRBJ1-2, with 11 nucleotides matching TRBD1. Unmatched junction bases numbered 8, after V lost 5 bases and J lost 6 bases. The CDR3 runs 15 residues. Looked up from germline, CDR1 is MDHEN and CDR2 is SYDVKM. Here the CDR3 reads CASSRTGGIIDGYTF. The CDR3 DNA reads as TGTGCCAGCAGTCGGACAGGGGGCATCATTGATGGCTACACCTTC.

This chain connects TRBV20-1 to TRBJ2-5; tentative D call: TRBD2 (5 bases). The end of the DNA aligns better with TRBJ2-7, so the J call may be wrong. Germline V gives CDR1 DFQATT, CDR2 SNEGSKA (reference sequence). The CDR3 contains 14 residues. CDR3 nucleotides: TGCAGTGCTAGGGAGGAAACGTCTACCTACGAGCAGTACTTC. Amino acid sequence: CSAREETSTYEQYF.